This TCR beta chain was found in a study of blood T cell repertoires in COVID-19. Study overall: There were acute and convalescent COVID-19 samples, and they came from the United States, Italy and Spain.

Per the study methods: Counts of nucleated cells, estimated from reference gene primer amplification, were obtained. Assay used: immunoSEQ multiplex PCR; TCRdb lists only in-frame clones, some missing. V and J calls and clone size are given by that table; D and trimming were obtained from the DNA. Found here are tens of thousands of clones, more than 90% of them singletons; the top ten hold more than 7.5%. The trim removed 4 bases at V and 7 bases at J, leaving 13 bases unmatched. This CDR3 has 17 residues. Germline V gives CDR1 SGHNT, CDR2 YENEEA. V is TRBV11-3 and J is TRBJ2-1; the match to TRBD2 covers 10 bases. Input material: peripheral blood. The source of this sequence is a woman aged 80 or older with acute or convalescent COVID-19. As DNA, the CDR3 is TGTGCCAGCAGCTCCCCGAGGGGGCTAGCGGGAGAAAATGAGCAGTTCTTC. Residues: CASSSPRGLAGENEQFF.